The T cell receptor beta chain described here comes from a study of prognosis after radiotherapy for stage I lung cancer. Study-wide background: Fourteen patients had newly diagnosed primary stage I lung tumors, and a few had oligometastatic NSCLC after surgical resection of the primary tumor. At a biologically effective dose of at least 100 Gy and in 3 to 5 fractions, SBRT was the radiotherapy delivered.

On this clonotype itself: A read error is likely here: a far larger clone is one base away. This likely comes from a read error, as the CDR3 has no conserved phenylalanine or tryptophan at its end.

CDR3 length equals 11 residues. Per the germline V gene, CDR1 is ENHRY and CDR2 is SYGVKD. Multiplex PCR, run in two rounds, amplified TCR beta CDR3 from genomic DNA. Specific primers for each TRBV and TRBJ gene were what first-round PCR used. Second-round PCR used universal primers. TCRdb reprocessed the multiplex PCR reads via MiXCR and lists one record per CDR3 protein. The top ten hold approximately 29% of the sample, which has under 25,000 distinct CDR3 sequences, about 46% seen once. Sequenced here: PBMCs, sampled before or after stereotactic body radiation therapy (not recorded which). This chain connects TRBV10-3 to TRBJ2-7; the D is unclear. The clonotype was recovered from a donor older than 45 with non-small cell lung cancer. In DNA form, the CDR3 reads TGTGCCAGCAGTTTCGGTGGCGAGCAGTACTTA. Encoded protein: CASSFGGEQYL.